The 15 T cell receptor beta chains below were found in one sample sequenced in a study of blood T cell repertoires in COVID-19. Method: immunoSEQ multiplex PCR; TCRdb's copy keeps in-frame clones and lacks some. Counted here are roughly 130,000 clones, roughly 75% occurring once; the ten biggest clones make up approximately 16%. The source material was peripheral blood. The receptors shown here come from a man in his sixties with active or convalescent COVID-19.

The V gene is TRBV4-3, the J gene TRBJ2-3, with 7 bases matching TRBD1. This CDR3 is 17 amino acids long. V gave up 0 bases and J gave up 4 bases; unmatched junction bases: 10. Germline V lookup: CDR1 LGHNA, CDR2 YSLEER. The CDR3 DNA reads TGCGCCAGCAGCCAAGAAGAGGGGGCCCTCCGGGCAGATACGCAGTATTTT. This encodes CASSQEEGALRADTQYF.

This clone was counted a single time. V usage is TRBV11-2 and J usage is TRBJ1-6; 8 positions agree with TRBD1. This CDR3 region has 15 residues. J was trimmed by 6 bases and V by 1 base; bases with no gene match: 2. CDR1 and CDR2 from the germline V gene are SGHAT and FQNNGV. The CDR3 is CASSLAGQVNSPLHF. CDR3 sequence (DNA): TGTGCCAGCAGCTTAGCGGGACAGGTTAATTCACCCCTCCACTTT. The full variable domain, rest sourced from reference TRBV11-2 and TRBJ1-6, is EAGVAQSPRYKIIEKRQSVAFWCNPISGHATLYWYQQILGQGPKLLIQFQNNGVVDDSQLPKDRFSAERLKGVDSTLKIQPAKLEDSAVYLCASSLAGQVNSPLHFGNGTRLTVT.

CDR3 loop: CASSLRANYGYTF. As DNA, the CDR3 is TGTGCCAGCAGCTTGAGGGCTAACTATGGCTACACCTTC. The genes are TRBV7-2 and TRBJ1-2; D ambiguous. The V gene's germline CDR1 is SGHTA and CDR2 FQGNSA. The CDR3 is 13 residues long. V lost 3 bases to trimming and J lost 0 bases, with 5 bases between them.

The genes are TRBV7-2 and TRBJ1-2, with TRBD1 matching 7 bases. V lost 4 bases to trimming and J lost 6 bases; unmatched junction nucleotides: 11. Germline V gives CDR1 SGHTA, CDR2 FQGNSA. This CDR3 spans 15 amino acids. The chain's CDR3 is CASSSRQGTPNGYTF. The CDR3 bases are TGTGCCAGCAGCTCACGACAGGGAACCCCCAATGGCTACACCTTC.

The chain has TRBV5-5 and TRBJ2-1, with TRBD1 as a possible D gene (6 bases). This CDR3 region has 15 residues. V was cut by 4 bases and J by 3 bases, with 14 bases left in between. CDR1 SGHKS and CDR2 YYEKEE come from the germline V gene (reference sequence). The CDR3 region is CASSPRDILYNEQFF. The CDR3 nucleotides are TGTGCCAGCAGCCCACGGGACATCCTCTACAATGAGCAGTTCTTC.

The V gene is TRBV19, the J gene TRBJ2-7, with 10 bases aligning to TRBD1. The ends lost 6 bases at V and 3 bases at J; junction bases unmatched: 14. Germline values: CDR1 LNHDA, CDR2 SQIVND (reference sequence). CDR3 length: 17 amino acids. CDR3 DNA sequence: TGTGCCAGTAGCGTTTCACCGGGACAGGGGCCTCTCTACGAGCAGTACTTC. Encoded protein: CASSVSPGQGPLYEQYF. Combining the CDR3 with reference TRBV19 and TRBJ2-7 gives the whole variable domain DGGITQSPKYLFRKEGQNVTLSCEQNLNHDAMYWYRQDPGQGLRLIYYSQIVNDFQKGDIAEGYSVSREKKESFPLTVTSAQKNPTAFYLCASSVSPGQGPLYEQYFGPGTRLTVT.

V usage is TRBV7-6 and J usage is TRBJ2-7; 14 nucleotides match TRBD2. Germline CDR1 reads SGHVS; CDR2 reads FNYEAQ. Trimming at V came to 4 bases and at J to 6 bases, leaving 5 bases not matched to a gene. The CDR3 totals 15 residues. The CDR3, as DNA: TGTGCCAGCAGCTCCGGACTAGCGGGAGGAGGCGAGCAGTACTTC. This translates into CASSSGLAGGGEQYF. The full variable domain, with the rest looked up from reference TRBV7-6 and TRBJ2-7, is GAGVSQSPRYKVTKRGQDVALRCDPISGHVSLYWYRQALGQGPEFLTYFNYEAQQDKSGLPNDRFSAERPEGSISTLTIQRTEQRDSAMYRCASSSGLAGGGEQYFGPGTRLTVT.

CDR3 coding DNA: TGTGCCAGCAGTTTGGGACAGGGGCCCTACAATGAGCAGTTCTTC. It is translated as CASSLGQGPYNEQFF. This chain connects TRBV28 to TRBJ2-1, with 10 nucleotides matching TRBD1. This CDR3 is built from 15 residues. Trimming took 3 bases from V and 2 from J; bases not matched to a gene: 1. Germline CDR1 is MDHEN and CDR2 is SYDVKM.

The chain employs TRBV5-1 and TRBJ2-7; 9 bases map to TRBD2. Germline lookup yields CDR1 SGHRS and CDR2 YFSETQ. This CDR3 spans 16 amino acids. The V and J ends lost 2 bases and 6 bases, in that order; junction bases with no gene match: 12. The CDR3 reads CASSFQDSGRYREQYF. The CDR3 DNA reads as TGCGCCAGCAGCTTTCAGGATAGCGGGAGATATCGCGAGCAGTACTTC.

This sequence joins TRBV9 and TRBJ2-7, with D uncertain. CDR1 SGDLS and CDR2 YYNGEE come from the germline V gene. V shed 3 bases and J shed 7 bases, with 17 bases lying between them. The CDR3 loop spans 14 amino acids. The CDR3 protein is CASSADALSREQYF. The DNA of the CDR3 is TGTGCCAGCAGCGCCGATGCCTTAAGCCGGGAGCAGTACTTC. The whole variable domain, filled in from reference TRBV9 and TRBJ2-7, reads DSGVTQTPKHLITATGQRVTLRCSPRSGDLSVYWYQQSLDQGLQFLIQYYNGEERAKGNILERFSAQQFPDLHSELNLSSLELGDSALYFCASSADALSREQYFGPGTRLTVT.

The chain combines TRBV7-9 with TRBJ2-5; unclear D gene. The CDR3 runs to 13 residues. V was pared by 4 bases and J by 5 bases, with 11 bases between. In germline, CDR1 is SEHNR, CDR2 FQNEAQ (reference sequence). This CDR3 reads CASSWVPRETQYF. CDR3 sequence (DNA): TGTGCCAGCAGCTGGGTCCCCAGGGAGACCCAGTACTTC.

This clone was observed a single time. The gene calls are TRBV11-2 and TRBJ2-3, with TRBD2 as a possible D gene (6 bases). CDR3 size: 16 residues. Germline CDR1 and CDR2: SGHAT and FQNNGV. Trimming left V 1 base short and J 2 bases short, with 13 bases between. The CDR3 DNA sequence: TGTGCCAGCAGCTTAGGGCTAGCGAGATACACAGATACGCAGTATTTT. It encodes CASSLGLARYTDTQYF.

The chain is built from TRBV7-9 and TRBJ1-1, with TRBD1 matching 10 bases. Germline CDR1 SEHNR, CDR2 FQNEAQ (reference sequence). The V and J ends lost 5 bases and 6 bases, in that order; junction bases with no gene match: 9. The CDR3 length is 15 residues. CDR3 coding DNA: TGTGCCAGCAGCCCCTCGACAGGGGGCTATGCTGAAGCTTTCTTT. Translation gives CASSPSTGGYAEAFF.

The chain combines TRBV28 with TRBJ1-1; D possibly corresponds to TRBD1 (5 bases). CDR3 size: 13 residues. V was trimmed by 6 bases and J by 0 bases, leaving 8 bases between them. Per the germline V gene, CDR1 is MDHEN and CDR2 is SYDVKM. CDR3 amino acids: CASSQGVNTEAFF. CDR3 in DNA: TGTGCCAGCAGCCAAGGGGTGAACACTGAAGCTTTCTTT.

The rearrangement uses TRBV24-1 and TRBJ1-2; the match to TRBD1 covers 8 bases. The germline CDR1 and CDR2 sequences are KGHDR and SFDVKD. CDR3 length: 12 amino acids. V lost 10 bases to trimming and J lost 8 bases; unmatched junction nucleotides: 8. The CDR3 bases are TGTGCCACGCTCGGGACAGGTGACGGCTACACCTTC. Translated: CATLGTGDGYTF.